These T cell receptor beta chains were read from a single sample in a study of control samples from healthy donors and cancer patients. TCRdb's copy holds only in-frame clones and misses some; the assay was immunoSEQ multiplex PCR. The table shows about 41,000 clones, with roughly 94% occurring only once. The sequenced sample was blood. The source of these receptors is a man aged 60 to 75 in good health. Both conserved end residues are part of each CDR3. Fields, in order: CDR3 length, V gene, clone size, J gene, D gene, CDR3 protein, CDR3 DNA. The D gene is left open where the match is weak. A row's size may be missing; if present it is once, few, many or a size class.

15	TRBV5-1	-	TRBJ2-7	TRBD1	CASSLEGTGAYEQYF	TGCGCCAGCAGCTTGGAGGGGACAGGGGCTTACGAGCAGTACTTC
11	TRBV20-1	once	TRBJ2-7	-	CSASQGYEQYF	TGCAGTGCTTCTCAGGGGTACGAGCAGTACTTC
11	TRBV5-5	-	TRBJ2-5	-	CASSFQETQYF	TGTGCCAGCAGCTTCCAAGAGACCCAGTACTTC
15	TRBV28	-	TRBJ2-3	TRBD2	CASSSRGLVTDTQYF	TGTGCCAGCAGTTCCCGAGGACTAGTAACAGATACGCAGTATTTT
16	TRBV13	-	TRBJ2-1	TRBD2	CASSSGTSGRYNEQFF	TGTGCCAGCAGCTCGGGGACTAGCGGGAGATACAATGAGCAGTTCTTC
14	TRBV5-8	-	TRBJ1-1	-	CASRPGQLNTEAFF	TGTGCCAGCAGACCCGGACAGCTGAACACTGAAGCTTTCTTT
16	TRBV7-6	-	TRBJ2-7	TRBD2	CASSLEIRGGKDEQYF	TGTGCCAGCAGCTTAGAGATCCGGGGGGGTAAGGACGAGCAGTACTTC
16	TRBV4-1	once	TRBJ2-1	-	CASSQDSAGSYNEQFF	TGCGCCAGCAGCCAAGATTCTGCAGGGTCCTACAATGAGCAGTTCTTC
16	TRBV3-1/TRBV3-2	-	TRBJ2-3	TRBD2	CASSQVSGSGTDTQYF	TGTGCCAGCAGCCAAGTTAGCGGGAGTGGGACAGATACGCAGTATTTT
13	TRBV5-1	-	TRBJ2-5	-	CASSYIIQETQYF	TGCGCCAGCAGCTACATAATTCAAGAGACCCAGTACTTC
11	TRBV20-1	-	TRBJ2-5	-	CSASGQETQYF	TGCAGTGCTTCGGGTCAAGAGACCCAGTACTTC
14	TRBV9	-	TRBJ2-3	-	CASSVDQWGDTQYF	TGTGCCAGCAGCGTAGATCAGTGGGGGGATACGCAGTATTTT
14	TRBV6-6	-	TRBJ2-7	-	CASTLRGFSYEQYF	TGTGCCAGCACCCTGAGGGGATTCAGTTACGAGCAGTACTTC
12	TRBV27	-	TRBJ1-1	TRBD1	CASSYRGRPAFF	TGTGCCAGCAGTTACAGGGGTCGTCCGGCTTTCTTT
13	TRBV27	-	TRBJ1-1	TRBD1	CASTRTGSGEAFF	TGTGCCAGCACTCGGACAGGGAGCGGTGAAGCTTTCTTT
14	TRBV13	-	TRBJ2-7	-	CASSLTGTPGEQYF	TGTGCCAGCAGCTTAACAGGGACCCCCGGCGAGCAGTACTTC
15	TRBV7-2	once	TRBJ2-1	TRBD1	CASSLMGQGYNEQFF	TGTGCCAGCAGCTTAATGGGACAGGGGTACAATGAGCAGTTCTTC
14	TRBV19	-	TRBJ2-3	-	CASTGDSSTDTQYF	TGTGCCAGTACAGGGGATTCTAGCACAGATACGCAGTATTTT
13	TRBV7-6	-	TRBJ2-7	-	CASNPGHHYEQYF	TGTGCCAGCAACCCTGGACACCATTACGAGCAGTACTTC
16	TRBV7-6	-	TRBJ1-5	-	CASSFGIPSSNQPQHF	TGTGCCAGCAGCTTCGGGATTCCTTCCAGCAATCAGCCCCAGCATTTT
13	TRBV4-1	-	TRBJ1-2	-	CASSQDHGPGYTF	TGCGCCAGCAGCCAAGATCATGGTCCTGGCTACACCTTC
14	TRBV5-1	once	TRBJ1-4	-	CASSLSRTDEKLFF	TGCGCCAGCAGCTTATCCAGGACAGACGAAAAACTGTTTTTT
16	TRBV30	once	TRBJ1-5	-	CAWSVPRTSRSQPQHF	TGTGCCTGGAGTGTACCTAGGACCTCTCGCAGTCAGCCCCAGCATTTT
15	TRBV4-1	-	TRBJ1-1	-	CASSQGSQVNTEAFF	TGCGCCAGCAGCCAAGGGTCCCAGGTGAACACTGAAGCTTTCTTT
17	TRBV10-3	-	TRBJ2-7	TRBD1	CAISESKMTGQTGEQYF	TGTGCCATCAGTGAGTCGAAGATGACAGGGCAAACAGGGGAGCAGTACTTC
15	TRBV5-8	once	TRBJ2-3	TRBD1	CASRSSWTGGDTQYF	TGTGCCAGCAGGTCCTCCTGGACAGGGGGGGATACGCAGTATTTT
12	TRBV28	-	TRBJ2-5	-	CASSEVRETQYF	TGTGCCAGCAGTGAGGTGAGGGAGACCCAGTACTTC
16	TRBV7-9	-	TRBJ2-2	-	CASSPRGGAQTGELFF	TGTGCCAGCAGCCCACGGGGTGGGGCCCAAACCGGGGAGCTGTTTTTT
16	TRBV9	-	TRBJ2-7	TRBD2	CASSPGTSGRAAEQYF	TGTGCCAGCAGCCCCGGGACTAGCGGGAGGGCCGCCGAGCAGTACTTC
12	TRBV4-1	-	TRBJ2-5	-	CASSPNEETQYF	TGCGCCAGCAGCCCGAATGAAGAGACCCAGTACTTC
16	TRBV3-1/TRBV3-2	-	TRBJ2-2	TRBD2	CASSHLSGRGSGELFF	TGTGCCAGCAGCCACCTTAGCGGGAGGGGTTCCGGGGAGCTGTTTTTT
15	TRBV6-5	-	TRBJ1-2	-	CASRLDRDRNYGYTF	TGTGCCAGCAGGCTGGACAGAGACCGTAACTATGGCTACACCTTC
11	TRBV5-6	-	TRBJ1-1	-	CASSLDIEAFF	TGTGCCAGCAGCTTGGACATAGAAGCTTTCTTT
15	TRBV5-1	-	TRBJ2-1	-	CASSLLADFYNEQFF	TGCGCCAGCAGCTTATTAGCGGACTTCTACAATGAGCAGTTCTTC
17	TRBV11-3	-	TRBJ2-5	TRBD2	CASSLGQALAGQETQYF	TGTGCCAGCAGCTTAGGACAGGCACTAGCGGGACAAGAGACCCAGTACTTC
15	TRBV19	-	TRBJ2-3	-	CASSPRQGGADTQYF	TGTGCCAGTAGTCCCCGGCAGGGGGGGGCAGATACGCAGTATTTT
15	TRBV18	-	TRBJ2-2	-	CASSRDRRYTGELFF	TGTGCCAGCTCACGAGACAGGCGGTACACCGGGGAGCTGTTTTTT
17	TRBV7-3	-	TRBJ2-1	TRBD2	CASSLQLTSGTYNEQFF	TGTGCCAGCAGCTTACAACTTACTAGCGGAACCTACAATGAGCAGTTCTTC
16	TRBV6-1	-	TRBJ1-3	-	CASSDEPGDSGNTIYF	TGTGCCAGCAGTGATGAACCAGGGGACTCTGGAAACACCATATATTTT
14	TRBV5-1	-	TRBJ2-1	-	CASSLRPRVDEQFF	TGCGCCAGCAGCTTGAGGCCCAGGGTAGACGAGCAGTTCTTC
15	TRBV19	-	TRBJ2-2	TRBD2	CASGGAGGGTGELFF	TGTGCCAGCGGGGGAGCGGGGGGGGGCACCGGGGAGCTGTTTTTT
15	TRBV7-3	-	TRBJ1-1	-	CASSLIPAMNTEAFF	TGTGCCAGCAGCTTAATCCCAGCCATGAACACTGAAGCTTTCTTT
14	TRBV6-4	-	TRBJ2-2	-	CASSQTLETGELFF	TGTGCCAGCAGCCAGACTTTGGAGACCGGGGAGCTGTTTTTT